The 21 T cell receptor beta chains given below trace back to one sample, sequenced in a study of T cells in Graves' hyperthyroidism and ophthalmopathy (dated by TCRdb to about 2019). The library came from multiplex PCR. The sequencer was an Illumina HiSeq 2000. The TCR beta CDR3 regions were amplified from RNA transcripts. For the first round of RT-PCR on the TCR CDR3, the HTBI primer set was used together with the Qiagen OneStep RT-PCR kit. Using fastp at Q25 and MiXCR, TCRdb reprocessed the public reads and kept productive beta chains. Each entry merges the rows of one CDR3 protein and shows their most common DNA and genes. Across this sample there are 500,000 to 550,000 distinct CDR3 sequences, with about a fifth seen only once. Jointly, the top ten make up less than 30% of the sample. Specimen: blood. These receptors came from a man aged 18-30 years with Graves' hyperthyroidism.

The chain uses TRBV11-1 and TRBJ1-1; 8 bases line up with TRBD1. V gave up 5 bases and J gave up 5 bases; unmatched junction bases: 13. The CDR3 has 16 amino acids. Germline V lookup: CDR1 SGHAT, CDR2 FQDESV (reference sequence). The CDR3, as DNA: TGTGCCAGCAGCAGCGATCGGACAGGGTTTGTGACTGAAGCTTTCTTT. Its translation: CASSSDRTGFVTEAFF. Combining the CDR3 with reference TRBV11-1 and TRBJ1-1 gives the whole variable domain EAEVAQSPRYKITEKSQAVAFWCDPISGHATLYWYRQILGQGPELLVQFQDESVVDDSQLPKDRFSAERLKGVDSTLKIQPAELGDSAMYLCASSSDRTGFVTEAFFGQGTRLTVV.

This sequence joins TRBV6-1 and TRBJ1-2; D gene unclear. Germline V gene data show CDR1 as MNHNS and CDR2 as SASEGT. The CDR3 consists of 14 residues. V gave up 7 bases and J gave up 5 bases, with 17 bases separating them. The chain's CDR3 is CASISHQSGYGYTF. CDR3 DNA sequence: TGTGCCAGCATATCTCATCAGTCCGGGTATGGCTACACCTTC.

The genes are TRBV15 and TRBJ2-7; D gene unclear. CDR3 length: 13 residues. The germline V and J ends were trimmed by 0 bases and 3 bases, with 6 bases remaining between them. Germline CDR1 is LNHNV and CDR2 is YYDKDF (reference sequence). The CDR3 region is CATSRDEVYEQYF. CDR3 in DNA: TGTGCCACCAGCAGAGATGAAGTCTACGAGCAGTACTTC.

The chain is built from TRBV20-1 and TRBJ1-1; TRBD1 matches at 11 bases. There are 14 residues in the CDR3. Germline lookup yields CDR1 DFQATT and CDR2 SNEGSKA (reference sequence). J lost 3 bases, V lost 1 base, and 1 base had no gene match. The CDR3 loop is CSARGGQGDTEAFF. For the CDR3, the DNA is TGCAGTGCTAGAGGGGGACAGGGGGACACTGAAGCTTTCTTT.

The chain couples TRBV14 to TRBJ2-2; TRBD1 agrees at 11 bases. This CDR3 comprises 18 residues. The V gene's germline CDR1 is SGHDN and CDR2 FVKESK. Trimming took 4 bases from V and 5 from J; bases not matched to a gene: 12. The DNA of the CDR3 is TGTGCCAGCAGCCCAGCCTTGGGACAGGGGGGACGGACCGGGGAGCTGTTTTTT. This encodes CASSPALGQGGRTGELFF. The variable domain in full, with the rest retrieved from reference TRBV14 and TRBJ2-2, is EAGVTQFPSHSVIEKGQTVTLRCDPISGHDNLYWYRRVMGKEIKFLLHFVKESKQDESGMPNNRFLAERTGGTYSTLKVQPAELEDSGVYFCASSPALGQGGRTGELFFGEGSRLTVL.

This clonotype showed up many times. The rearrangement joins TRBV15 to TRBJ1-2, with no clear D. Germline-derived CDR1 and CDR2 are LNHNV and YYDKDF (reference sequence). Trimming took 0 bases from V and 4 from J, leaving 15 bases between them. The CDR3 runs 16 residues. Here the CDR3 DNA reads TGTGCCACCAGCAGAGATCTTGGCAGTAATCTCTATGGCTACACCTTC. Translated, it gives CATSRDLGSNLYGYTF.

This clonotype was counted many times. In nucleotides, the CDR3 is TGTGCCAGCAGTGAAGCGAGCGGGGGGCAAGAGACCCAGTACTTC. It yields the protein CASSEASGGQETQYF. The V call is TRBV6-1, the J call TRBJ2-5, with 9 bases aligning to TRBD2. Germline V gene data show CDR1 as MNHNS and CDR2 as SASEGT. The CDR3 totals 15 residues. V was pared by 0 bases and J by 2 bases, with 1 base of the junction left unmatched.

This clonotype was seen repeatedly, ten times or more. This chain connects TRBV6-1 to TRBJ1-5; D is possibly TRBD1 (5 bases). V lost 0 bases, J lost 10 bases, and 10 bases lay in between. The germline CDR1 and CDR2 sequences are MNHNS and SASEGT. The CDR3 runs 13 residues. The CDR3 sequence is CASSEAGRPPQHF. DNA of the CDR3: TGTGCCAGCAGTGAAGCGGGGCGCCCACCCCAGCATTTT.

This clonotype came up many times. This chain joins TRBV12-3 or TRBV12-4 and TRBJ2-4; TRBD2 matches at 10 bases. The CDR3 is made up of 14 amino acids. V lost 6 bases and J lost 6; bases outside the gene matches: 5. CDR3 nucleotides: TGTGCCAGCAGCCGAGCGGGGGGGTTAAACATTCAGTACTTC. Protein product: CASSRAGGLNIQYF.

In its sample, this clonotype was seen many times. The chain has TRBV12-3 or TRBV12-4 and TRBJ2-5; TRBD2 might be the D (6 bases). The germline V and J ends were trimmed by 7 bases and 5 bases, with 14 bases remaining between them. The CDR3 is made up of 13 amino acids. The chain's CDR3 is CASTLGTLETQYF. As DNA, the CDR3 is TGTGCCAGCACCCTTGGGACTTTGGAGACCCAGTACTTC.

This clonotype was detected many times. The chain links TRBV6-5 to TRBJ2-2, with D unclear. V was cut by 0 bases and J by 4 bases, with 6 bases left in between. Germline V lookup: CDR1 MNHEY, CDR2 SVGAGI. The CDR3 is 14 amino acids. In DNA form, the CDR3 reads TGTGCCAGCAGTTACTCGATAATCACCGGGGAGCTGTTTTTT. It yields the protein CASSYSIITGELFF.

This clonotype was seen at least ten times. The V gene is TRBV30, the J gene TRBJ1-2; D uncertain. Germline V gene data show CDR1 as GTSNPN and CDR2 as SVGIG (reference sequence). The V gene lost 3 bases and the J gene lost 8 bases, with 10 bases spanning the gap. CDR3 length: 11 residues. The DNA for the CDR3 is TGTGCCTGGAGCGGCGGGGAAGGCTACACCTTC. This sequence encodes CAWSGGEGYTF.

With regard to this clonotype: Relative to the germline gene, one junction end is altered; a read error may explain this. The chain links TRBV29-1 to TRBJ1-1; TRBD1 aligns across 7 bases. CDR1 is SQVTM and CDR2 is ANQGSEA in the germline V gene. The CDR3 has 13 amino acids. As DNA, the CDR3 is TGCAGCGTTAACAGGGGATCGAACACTGTAGCTTTCTTT. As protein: CSVNRGSNTVAFF.

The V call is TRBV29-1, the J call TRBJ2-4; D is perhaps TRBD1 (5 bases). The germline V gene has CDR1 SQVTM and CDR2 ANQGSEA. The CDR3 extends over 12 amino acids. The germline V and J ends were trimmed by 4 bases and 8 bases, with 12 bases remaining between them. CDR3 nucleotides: TGCAGCGTTGGAGGCTTGGGGCACATTCAGTACTTC. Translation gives CSVGGLGHIQYF.

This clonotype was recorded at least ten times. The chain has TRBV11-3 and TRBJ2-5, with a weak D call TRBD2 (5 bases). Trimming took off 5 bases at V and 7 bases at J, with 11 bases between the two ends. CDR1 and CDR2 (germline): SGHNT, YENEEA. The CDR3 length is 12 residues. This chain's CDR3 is CASSPSAGTQYF. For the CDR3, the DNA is TGTGCCAGCAGCCCCTCGGCGGGGACCCAGTACTTC.

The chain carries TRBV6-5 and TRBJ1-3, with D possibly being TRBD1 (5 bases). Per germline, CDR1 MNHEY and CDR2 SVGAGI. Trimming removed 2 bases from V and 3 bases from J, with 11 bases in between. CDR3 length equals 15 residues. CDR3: CASSYRGGVGNTIYF. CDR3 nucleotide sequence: TGTGCCAGCAGTTACCGTGGGGGTGTTGGAAACACCATATATTTT.

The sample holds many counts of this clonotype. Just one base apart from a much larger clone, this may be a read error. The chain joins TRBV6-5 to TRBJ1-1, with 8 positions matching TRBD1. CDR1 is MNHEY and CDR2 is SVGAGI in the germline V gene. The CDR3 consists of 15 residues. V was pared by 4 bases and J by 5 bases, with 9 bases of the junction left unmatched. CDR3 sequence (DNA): TGTGCCAGCAGTTCGCGCGGGACAGGAGATACTGAAGCTTTCTTT. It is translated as CASSSRGTGDTEAFF.

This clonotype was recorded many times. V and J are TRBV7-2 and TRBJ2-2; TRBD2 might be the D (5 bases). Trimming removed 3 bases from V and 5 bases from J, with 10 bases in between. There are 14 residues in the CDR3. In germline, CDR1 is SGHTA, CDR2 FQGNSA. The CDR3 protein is CASSFGGFTGELFF. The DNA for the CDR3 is TGTGCCAGCAGCTTTGGAGGTTTTACCGGGGAGCTGTTTTTT. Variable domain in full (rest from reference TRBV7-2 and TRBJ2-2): GAGVSQSPSNKVTEKGKDVELRCDPISGHTALYWYRQSLGQGLEFLIYFQGNSAPDKSGLPSDRFSAERTGGSVSTLTIQRTQQEDSAVYLCASSFGGFTGELFFGEGSRLTVL.

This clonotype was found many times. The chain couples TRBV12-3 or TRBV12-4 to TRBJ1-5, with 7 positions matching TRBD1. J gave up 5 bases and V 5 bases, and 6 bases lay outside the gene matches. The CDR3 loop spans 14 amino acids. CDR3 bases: TGTGCCAGCAGTCGGGACAGAGAGTATCAGCCCCAGCATTTT. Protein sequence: CASSRDREYQPQHF.

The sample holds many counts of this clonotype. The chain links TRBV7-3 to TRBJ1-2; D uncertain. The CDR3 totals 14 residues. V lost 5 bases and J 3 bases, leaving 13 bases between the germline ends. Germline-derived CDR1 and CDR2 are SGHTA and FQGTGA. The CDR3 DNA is TGTGCCAGCAGCCCGCTGGACGGAGACTATGGCTACACCTTC. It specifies CASSPLDGDYGYTF.

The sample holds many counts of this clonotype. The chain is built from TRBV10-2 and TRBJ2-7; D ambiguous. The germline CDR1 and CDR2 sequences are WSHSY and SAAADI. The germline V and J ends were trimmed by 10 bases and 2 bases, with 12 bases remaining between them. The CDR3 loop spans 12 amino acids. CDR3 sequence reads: CATHKYPYEQYF. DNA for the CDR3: TGCGCCACCCACAAGTACCCCTACGAGCAGTACTTC.